This TCR beta chain was sequenced for a study of T-cell reconstitution after alpha-beta-depleted transplantation in children. Preparing the TCRbeta library involved the use of unique molecular identifiers. TCRdb recomputed calls from the PCR reads with MiXCR, one row per CDR3 protein. The repertoire has almost 500,000 distinct CDR3 sequences, under 15% of them found once; the top ten carry over 5.5%. In germline, CDR1 is MDHEN, CDR2 SYDVKM. Trimming removed 6 bases from V and 2 bases from J; junction bases left unmatched: 5. CDR3 length: 15 amino acids. This clonotype showed up just a few times. The genes are TRBV28 and TRBJ2-5; TRBD1 aligns across 11 bases. Sequencing was performed on PBMCs from the stem cell graft donor, taken from the stem cell graft. The receptor comes from a human donor who donated a stem cell graft to a child with combined immunodeficiency. The CDR3 reads CASSPGQGEQETQYF. The CDR3 DNA reads as TGTGCCAGCAGCCCGGGACAGGGGGAGCAAGAGACCCAGTACTTC.